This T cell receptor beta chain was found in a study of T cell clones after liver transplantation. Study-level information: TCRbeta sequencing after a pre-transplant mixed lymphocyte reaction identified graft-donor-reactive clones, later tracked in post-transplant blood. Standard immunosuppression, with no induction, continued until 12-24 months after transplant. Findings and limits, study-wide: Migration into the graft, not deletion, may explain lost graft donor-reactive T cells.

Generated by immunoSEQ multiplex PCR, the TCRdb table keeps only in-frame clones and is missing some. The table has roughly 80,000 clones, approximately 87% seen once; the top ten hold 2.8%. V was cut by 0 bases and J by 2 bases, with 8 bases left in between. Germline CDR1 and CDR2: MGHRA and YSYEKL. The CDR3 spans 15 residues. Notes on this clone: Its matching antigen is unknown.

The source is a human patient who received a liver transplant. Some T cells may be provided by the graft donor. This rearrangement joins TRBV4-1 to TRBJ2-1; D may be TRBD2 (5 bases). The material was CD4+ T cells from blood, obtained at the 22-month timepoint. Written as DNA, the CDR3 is TGCGCCAGCAGCCAAGACAGCGGTCCCTACAATGAGCAGTTCTTC. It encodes CASSQDSGPYNEQFF.